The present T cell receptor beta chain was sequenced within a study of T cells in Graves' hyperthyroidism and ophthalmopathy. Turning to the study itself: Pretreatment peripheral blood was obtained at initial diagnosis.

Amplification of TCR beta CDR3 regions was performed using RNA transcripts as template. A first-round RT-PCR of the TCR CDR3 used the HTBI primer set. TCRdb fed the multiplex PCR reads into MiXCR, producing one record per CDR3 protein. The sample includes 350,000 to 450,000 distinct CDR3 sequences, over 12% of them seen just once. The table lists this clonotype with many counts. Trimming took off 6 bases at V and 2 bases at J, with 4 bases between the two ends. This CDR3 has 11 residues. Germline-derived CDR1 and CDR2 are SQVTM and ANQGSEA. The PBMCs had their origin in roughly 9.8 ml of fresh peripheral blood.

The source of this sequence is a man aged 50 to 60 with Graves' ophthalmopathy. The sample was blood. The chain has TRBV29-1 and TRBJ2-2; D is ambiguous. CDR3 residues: CSVANTGELFF. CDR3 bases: TGCAGCGTGGCAAACACCGGGGAGCTGTTTTTT.